A single sample is the source of the 24 T cell receptor beta chains below, sequenced in a study of T cell changes during pregnancy in multiple sclerosis. Some clones are missing from TCRdb's copy, which holds only in-frame ones; the method was immunoSEQ multiplex PCR. Here the sample spans tens of thousands of clones, 92% being singletons. This material consisted of CD4+ T cells from peripheral blood mononuclear cells, taken in the first trimester of pregnancy. Source of these receptors: a female donor with multiple sclerosis, enrolled in a pregnancy study.

As DNA, the CDR3 is TGCAGCGTTGCCGCTGGACAGGGCCACTCCTACGAGCAGTACTTC. This gives the protein CSVAAGQGHSYEQYF. The V and J genes are TRBV29-1 and TRBJ2-7, with 8 bases matching TRBD1. The CDR3 has 15 residues. Germline loops: CDR1 SQVTM, CDR2 ANQGSEA. After removal of 4 bases from V and 0 bases from J, the junction contained 8 bases not matched to a gene.

The rearrangement joins TRBV7-2 to TRBJ2-2; possibly TRBD2 for D (6 bases). Germline loops: CDR1 SGHTA, CDR2 FQGNSA. CDR3 length: 14 residues. V lost 1 base, J lost 7 bases, and 10 bases lay in between. The CDR3 loop is CASSLDGRGGELFF. In DNA form, the CDR3 reads TGTGCCAGCAGCTTAGATGGGCGGGGCGGGGAGCTGTTTTTT.

V usage is TRBV6-1 and J usage is TRBJ2-3; no firm D call. With 3 bases removed from V and 3 bases from J, the gap between germline ends came to 13 bases. CDR3 size: 15 residues. From germline, CDR1 is MNHNS and CDR2 SASEGT. CDR3 sequence: CASSDPADRTDTQYF. CDR3 in DNA: TGTGCCAGCAGTGACCCGGCGGATCGGACAGATACGCAGTATTTT.

V usage is TRBV9 and J usage is TRBJ2-7; 9 nucleotides line up with TRBD2. The germline gives CDR1 SGDLS, CDR2 YYNGEE. Trimming took 0 bases from V and 3 from J; bases not matched to a gene: 4. CDR3 length equals 15 residues. The CDR3 bases are TGTGCCAGCAGCGTAGGCGGGACTAGCATCTACGAGCAGTACTTC. Its translation: CASSVGGTSIYEQYF.

This sequence joins TRBV9 and TRBJ2-1; 7 positions agree with TRBD2. The CDR3 loop spans 15 amino acids. Germline CDR1 SGDLS, CDR2 YYNGEE. Trimming removed 3 bases from V and 0 bases from J; junction bases left unmatched: 3. The CDR3 nucleotides read TGTGCCAGCAGCGCCGGGAGGAACTCCTACAATGAGCAGTTCTTC. Its protein is CASSAGRNSYNEQFF.

The V gene is TRBV7-8, the J gene TRBJ2-2; D is possibly TRBD2 (6 bases). This CDR3 region has 17 residues. Trimming stripped 3 bases from V and 5 bases from J, with 19 bases between. Germline V gene sequence: CDR1 SGHVS, CDR2 FQNEAQ. CDR3 DNA: TGTGCCAGCAGCTTTAGTGCGGGGAGACGGGAGACCGGGGAGCTGTTTTTT. Protein: CASSFSAGRRETGELFF.

This sequence joins TRBV29-1 and TRBJ2-1; D uncertain. CDR3 size: 13 residues. Germline CDR1 SQVTM, CDR2 ANQGSEA. V lost 6 bases, J lost 10 bases, and 19 bases lay in between. In DNA form, the CDR3 reads TGCAGCGTCTGTACCCGGCTGACAAGGGAGCAGTTCTTC. This encodes CSVCTRLTREQFF.

The V and J genes are TRBV18 and TRBJ2-7; 8 bases align to TRBD1. Trimming took 5 bases from V and 5 from J; bases not matched to a gene: 5. The length of the CDR3 is 13 residues. Germline loops: CDR1 KGHSH, CDR2 LQKENI. Here the CDR3 reads CASSSDRANEQYF. CDR3 DNA sequence: TGTGCCAGCTCATCGGACAGGGCAAACGAGCAGTACTTC.

This clone was seen a single time. The chain joins TRBV28 to TRBJ2-7; 7 bases fit TRBD1. The CDR3 is 14 amino acids. V lost 9 bases and J lost 4; bases outside the gene matches: 12. The V gene's germline CDR1 is MDHEN and CDR2 SYDVKM. The CDR3 DNA follows: TGTGCCAGTAAATCTCAGGGACAGAGATACGAGCAGTACTTC. It codes for CASKSQGQRYEQYF.

This rearrangement joins TRBV28 to TRBJ1-5; perhaps TRBD1 as D (5 bases). CDR3 length: 12 residues. V was pared by 6 bases and J by 4 bases, with 7 bases between. Germline CDR1 and CDR2: MDHEN and SYDVKM. The CDR3: CASRQENQPQHF. In nucleotides, the CDR3 is TGTGCCAGCAGACAGGAAAATCAGCCCCAGCATTTT.

The chain couples TRBV6-1 to TRBJ1-4; tentatively, D is TRBD1 (6 bases). The length of the CDR3 is 13 residues. Germline CDR1 reads MNHNS; CDR2 reads SASEGT. The V end was cut by 4 bases, the J end by 12 bases, with 15 bases between. CDR3 sequence: CASSAYRSGELFF. The CDR3 DNA is TGTGCCAGCAGTGCGTACCGTTCAGGGGAACTGTTTTTT.

The rearrangement joins TRBV27 to TRBJ2-7; D uncertain. V was trimmed by 3 bases and J by 6 bases, leaving 15 bases between them. Per the germline V gene, CDR1 is MNHEY and CDR2 is SMNVEV (reference sequence). This CDR3 contains 14 residues. The CDR3 bases are TGTGCCAGCAGTTTCTACTCAACGTACGGCGAGCAGTACTTC. Protein: CASSFYSTYGEQYF.

V and J are TRBV2 and TRBJ2-3; 12 nucleotides line up with TRBD2. Germline V gene lookup returns CDR1 SNHLY and CDR2 FYNNEI. Trimming cost V 6 bases and J 5 bases; bases outside gene matches: 6. CDR3 length equals 15 residues. CDR3 coding DNA: TGTGCCAGCAGCTCTAGCGGGAGGGCCGGAGATACGCAGTATTTT. Its protein product is CASSSSGRAGDTQYF. The complete variable domain, with remaining parts taken from reference TRBV2 and TRBJ2-3, reads EPEVTQTPSHQVTQMGQEVILRCVPISNHLYFYWYRQILGQKVEFLVSFYNNEISEKSEIFDDQFSVERPDGSNFTLKIRSTKLEDSAMYFCASSSSGRAGDTQYFGPGTRLTVL.

The chain links TRBV25-1 to TRBJ2-1; 7 bases are a match to TRBD1. Trimming cost V 4 bases and J 8 bases; bases outside gene matches: 5. From germline, CDR1 is MGHDK and CDR2 SYGVNS. The CDR3 covers 13 residues. Here the CDR3 DNA reads TGTGCCAGCAGTGGAATAGGGGGCCATGAGCAGTTCTTC. Translated: CASSGIGGHEQFF.

The chain uses TRBV25-1 and TRBJ2-1; TRBD2 might be the D (5 bases). V dropped 5 bases and J dropped 8 bases, with 10 bases sitting between them. The CDR3 loop spans 12 amino acids. The germline V gene has CDR1 MGHDK and CDR2 SYGVNS. CDR3 region: CASSLLGDEQFF. The CDR3 DNA is TGTGCCAGCAGTCTCCTGGGAGATGAGCAGTTCTTC.

J is TRBJ2-1 and V is TRBV13; perhaps TRBD2 as D (6 bases). Germline lookup yields CDR1 PRHDT and CDR2 FYEKMQ (reference sequence). CDR3 size: 16 residues. Trimming stripped 0 bases from V and 4 bases from J, with 13 bases between. For the CDR3, the DNA is TGTGCCAGCAGCTTAGGCAGACTAGGGCCGTACAATGAGCAGTTCTTC. It is translated as CASSLGRLGPYNEQFF.

V and J are TRBV18 and TRBJ2-7, with D possibly being TRBD2 (6 bases). Germline V gives CDR1 KGHSH, CDR2 LQKENI. The CDR3 sequence is 14 residues long. The germline V and J ends were trimmed by 3 bases and 6 bases, with 15 bases remaining between them. CDR3 in amino acids: CASSPGGTGGEQYF. CDR3 sequence (DNA): TGTGCCAGCTCACCGGGAGGAACGGGTGGCGAGCAGTACTTC.

This chain joins TRBV11-2 and TRBJ1-4, with D unclear. CDR3 length: 14 residues. Trimming stripped 5 bases from V and 7 bases from J, with 14 bases between. Germline V gene data show CDR1 as SGHAT and CDR2 as FQNNGV. The CDR3, as DNA: TGTGCCAGCAGCCAGTCCAGGTTGAGTGAAAAACTGTTTTTT. Its protein product is CASSQSRLSEKLFF.

The genes are TRBV7-9 and TRBJ2-7, with D perhaps matching TRBD2 (5 bases). Trimming took off 6 bases at V and 1 base at J, with 22 bases between the two ends. Germline assignment: CDR1 SEHNR and CDR2 FQNEAQ (reference sequence). The CDR3 loop spans 17 amino acids. The CDR3 DNA sequence: TGTGCCAGCAGTTACCCTCGTGGAGGTAGGGCGTCCTACGAGCAGTACTTC. Translated: CASSYPRGGRASYEQYF.

This chain links TRBV2 with TRBJ2-7; 7 nucleotides align to TRBD2. With V trimmed by 5 bases and J by 0 bases, 4 bases remained unmatched. CDR3 size: 14 residues. Germline assignment: CDR1 SNHLY and CDR2 FYNNEI. This chain's CDR3 is CASSRDYTSYEQYF. Here the CDR3 DNA reads TGTGCCAGCAGTAGGGACTATACCTCCTACGAGCAGTACTTC.

V and J are TRBV13 and TRBJ2-7, with 12 positions matching TRBD2. CDR3 size: 14 residues. Trimming at V came to 5 bases and at J to 3 bases, leaving 2 bases not matched to a gene. Germline CDR1 PRHDT, CDR2 FYEKMQ (reference sequence). As DNA, the CDR3 is TGTGCCAGCAGCAAACTAGCGGGAGGCTACGAGCAGTACTTC. The encoded protein is CASSKLAGGYEQYF. The full variable domain, completed using reference TRBV13 and TRBJ2-7, is AAGVIQSPRHLIKEKRETATLKCYPIPRHDTVYWYQQGPGQDPQFLISFYEKMQSDKGSIPDRFSAQQFSDYHSELNMSSLELGDSALYFCASSKLAGGYEQYFGPGTRLTVT.

This CDR3 reads CASSTNWDTERYGYTF. DNA of the CDR3: TGTGCCAGCAGTACGAACTGGGACACGGAACGATATGGCTACACCTTC. The chain is built from TRBV6-4 and TRBJ1-2, with a weak D call TRBD1 (6 bases). The CDR3 is 16 amino acids. Germline V gene data show CDR1 as MRHNA and CDR2 as SNTAGT. V lost 5 bases to trimming and J lost 5 bases, with 21 bases between them.

The chain links TRBV10-2 to TRBJ1-5; 8 bases map to TRBD1. After removal of 5 bases from V and 7 bases from J, the junction contained 4 bases not matched to a gene. The V gene's germline CDR1 is WSHSY and CDR2 SAAADI. This CDR3 spans 13 amino acids. The CDR3, as DNA: TGCGCCAGCAGTCGGACAGGGACGCAGCCCCAGCATTTT. Amino acid sequence: CASSRTGTQPQHF.

The rearrangement uses TRBV28 and TRBJ2-2; possibly TRBD1 for D (6 bases). CDR1 is MDHEN and CDR2 is SYDVKM in the germline V gene. CDR3 size: 15 residues. V was shortened by 6 bases and J by 5 bases, with 16 bases between the two germline ends. The CDR3 protein is CASRNGQSLTGELFF. The DNA of the CDR3 is TGTGCCAGCAGGAACGGACAGTCCTTAACCGGGGAGCTGTTTTTT.